These 26 T cell receptor beta chains were all obtained from the same sample, sequenced in a study of T cells in Graves' hyperthyroidism and ophthalmopathy. The investigators amplified TCR beta CDR3 regions from RNA transcripts. The HTBI primer set served for first-round RT-PCR of the TCR CDR3. TCRdb reprocessed the multiplex PCR reads with MiXCR, giving one entry per CDR3 protein. The sample lists roughly 520,000 distinct CDR3 sequences, less than 25% occurring once. Sequencing used blood. The receptors derive from a woman in her thirties with Graves' ophthalmopathy.

This clonotype was recorded many times. This rearrangement joins TRBV20-1 to TRBJ1-1; TRBD1 is a possible D gene (6 bases). The CDR3 length is 15 residues. Per germline, CDR1 DFQATT and CDR2 SNEGSKA (reference sequence). V gave up 0 bases and J gave up 4 bases, with 15 bases separating them. CDR3 in DNA: TGCAGTGCTAGAGACCTAACAGGGTTTACCACTGAAGCTTTCTTT. Its protein is CSARDLTGFTTEAFF.

The chain has TRBV20-1 and TRBJ1-5; a possible D gene is TRBD1 (6 bases). CDR1 and CDR2 from the germline V gene are DFQATT and SNEGSKA (reference sequence). CDR3 length: 14 amino acids. V was clipped by 6 bases and J by 5 bases, with 17 bases between them. In DNA form, the CDR3 reads TGCAGTGCCACAACTCTGAACAGGGATCAGCCCCAGCATTTT. It encodes CSATTLNRDQPQHF.

This clonotype was seen ten or more times. The chain joins TRBV7-2 to TRBJ2-5; 7 bases are a match to TRBD1. The germline gives CDR1 SGHTA, CDR2 FQGNSA. With 4 bases clipped from V and 5 bases from J, the junction kept 10 bases outside the gene matches. CDR3 length equals 15 residues. The CDR3: CASSWTGQARETQYF. The CDR3 region has the DNA TGTGCCAGCAGCTGGACCGGACAGGCCCGGGAGACCCAGTACTTC.

This clonotype was detected a few times. The V call is TRBV7-2, the J call TRBJ1-1, with a weak D call TRBD1 (6 bases). This CDR3 has 15 residues. Germline V CDR1 and CDR2: SGHTA, FQGNSA. The V end lost 7 bases, the J end lost 0 bases, and 15 bases lay between the germline ends. The CDR3 here is CASTHRVTMNTEAFF. Here the CDR3 DNA reads TGTGCCAGCACCCACAGGGTCACGATGAACACTGAAGCTTTCTTT.

The chain links TRBV11-3 to TRBJ2-5; D assignment may be TRBD1 or TRBD2 (5 bases each). Germline CDR1 reads SGHNT; CDR2 reads YENEEA. V lost 4 bases, J lost 6 bases, and 6 bases lay in between. The CDR3 has 11 amino acids. CDR3 region: CASSSGQTQYF. In DNA form, the CDR3 reads TGTGCCAGCAGCTCGGGACAGACCCAGTACTTC.

The CDR3 coding sequence is TGCAGTTTTGGGGGCGGGAGGGTTTCCTACGAGCAGTACTTC. This translates into CSFGGGRVSYEQYF. The V gene is TRBV20-1, the J gene TRBJ2-7, with 9 bases matching TRBD2. The CDR3 runs 14 residues. Per the germline V gene, CDR1 is DFQATT and CDR2 is SNEGSKA (reference sequence). V gave up 8 bases and J gave up 1 base; unmatched junction bases: 9.

This clonotype was found a few times. The gene calls are TRBV20-1 and TRBJ2-2; TRBD1 matches at 7 bases. Germline V lookup: CDR1 DFQATT, CDR2 SNEGSKA (reference sequence). This CDR3 spans 13 amino acids. The junction had 1 base not matched to a gene; V was cut back by 5 bases and J by 1 base. CDR3 in DNA: TGCAGTGCTGACAGGGAGAACACCGGGGAGCTGTTTTTT. This translates into CSADRENTGELFF.

V is TRBV12-3 or TRBV12-4 and J is TRBJ1-1; no firm D call. V gave up 3 bases and J gave up 6 bases, with 14 bases separating them. The CDR3 spans 14 residues. The CDR3 nucleotides read TGTGCCAGCAGTTTGGTCAACGGTGGGGCTGAAGCTTTCTTT. Protein product: CASSLVNGGAEAFF.

This clonotype was found a few times. The J gene is TRBJ1-2, the V gene TRBV4-3, with D hard to call. CDR3 length equals 12 residues. The germline V gene encodes CDR1 LGHNA and CDR2 YSLEER. Deletions cut 3 bases from V and 6 bases from J, with 8 bases between. The CDR3 nucleotides read TGCGCCAGCAGCCAGGGCAGCGATGGCTACACCTTC. It encodes CASSQGSDGYTF.

This clonotype was detected ten times or more. One junction end does not reproduce the germline sequence, and a read error may be involved. The genes are TRBV5-1 and TRBJ2-5; D may be TRBD1 (6 bases). The CDR3 spans 14 residues. The germline CDR1 and CDR2 sequences are SGHRS and YFSETQ. The CDR3 DNA reads TGTGCCAGCAGCTTAGTTGCAGGGGAGGAGACCCAGTACTTC. It translates to CASSLVAGEETQYF. The entire variable domain, with the rest obtained from reference TRBV5-1 and TRBJ2-5, is as follows: KAGVTQTPRYLIKTRGQQVTLSCSPISGHRSVSWYQQTPGQGLQFLFEYFSETQRNKGNFPGRFSGRQFSNSRSEMNVSTLELGDSALYLCASSLVAGEETQYFGPGTRLLVL.

The sample holds many counts of this clonotype. The V gene is TRBV20-1, the J gene TRBJ2-5, with a possible D match to TRBD2 (5 bases). V lost 5 bases and J lost 5, with 18 bases in between. In germline, CDR1 is DFQATT, CDR2 SNEGSKA (reference sequence). This CDR3 spans 14 amino acids. The CDR3, as DNA: TGCAGTGCTGTTACTAGTTCGGGCTCGGAGACCCAGTACTTC. Protein product: CSAVTSSGSETQYF.

The chain is built from TRBV6-1 and TRBJ2-7; 10 bases align to TRBD1. This CDR3 region has 14 residues. Germline lookup yields CDR1 MNHNS and CDR2 SASEGT. J lost 6 bases, V lost 6 bases, and 8 bases had no gene match. CDR3: CASRDGTGVGEQYF. DNA of the CDR3: TGTGCCAGCAGGGACGGGACAGGGGTCGGCGAGCAGTACTTC.

This clonotype appeared many times. This chain joins TRBV20-1 and TRBJ2-2; weak D call: TRBD1 (5 bases). Germline-derived CDR1 and CDR2 are DFQATT and SNEGSKA (reference sequence). CDR3 length equals 13 residues. Trimming stripped 3 bases from V and 5 bases from J, with 10 bases between. The CDR3 bases are TGCAGTGCTAGGAATTCAGGGACCGGGGAGCTGTTTTTT. It translates to CSARNSGTGELFF.

Many counts were recorded for this clonotype. The chain employs TRBV11-2 and TRBJ2-7, with 9 positions matching TRBD1. Germline lookup yields CDR1 SGHAT and CDR2 FQNNGV. Trimming took 7 bases from V and 3 from J; bases not matched to a gene: 7. The CDR3 totals 14 residues. The CDR3 protein is CASNRGGQGYEQYF. DNA for the CDR3: TGTGCCAGCAACCGAGGGGGACAGGGCTACGAGCAGTACTTC.

This clonotype was found many times. The chain has TRBV5-1 and TRBJ2-7; TRBD1 matches 7 bases. Germline-derived CDR1 and CDR2 are SGHRS and YFSETQ. V lost 5 bases to trimming and J lost 2 bases; unmatched junction nucleotides: 7. This CDR3 is 14 amino acids long. CDR3 residues: CASREPGTAYEQYF. CDR3 DNA sequence: TGCGCCAGCAGGGAGCCCGGGACAGCCTACGAGCAGTACTTC.

In this sample, this clonotype turned up a few times. The junction departs from germline at one end; a sequencing error may be responsible. This chain links TRBV6-1 with TRBJ1-1; the match to TRBD1 covers 7 bases. CDR1 is MNHNS and CDR2 is SASEGT in the germline V gene. The CDR3 length is 16 residues. CDR3 sequence (DNA): TGTGCCAGCAGTGCCCACAGGGGTCTCACGAACACTGATGCTTTCTTT. It translates to CASSAHRGLTNTDAFF.

This clonotype was counted at least ten times. This chain joins TRBV11-2 and TRBJ1-5; D not resolved. CDR3 length: 13 residues. Trimming took 5 bases from V and 4 from J, leaving 9 bases between them. CDR1 is SGHAT and CDR2 is FQNNGV in the germline V gene. The chain's CDR3 is CASSPWQNQPQHF. The CDR3 DNA is TGTGCCAGCAGCCCATGGCAGAATCAGCCCCAGCATTTT.

A note on this clonotype: The junction does not match germline at one end; this may be a read error. This chain uses TRBV7-9 with TRBJ1-2, with 8 bases lining up with TRBD1. Germline V gene data show CDR1 as SEHNR and CDR2 as FQNEAQ (reference sequence). The CDR3 has 13 amino acids. This chain's CDR3 is CASSVTGGGPCPF. The CDR3 bases are TGTGCCAGCAGCGTCACAGGGGGAGGCCCCTGCCCCTTC.

This clonotype was counted many times. The rearrangement joins TRBV11-2 to TRBJ2-5; D possibly matches TRBD1 or TRBD2 (6 bases each). The germline gives CDR1 SGHAT, CDR2 FQNNGV. Between the trimmed V and J ends, which lost 1 base and 5 bases, there was a span of 11 bases. The CDR3 length is 14 residues. CDR3 in amino acids: CASSLGGALETQYF. The CDR3 DNA reads as TGTGCCAGCAGCTTAGGGGGGGCCCTGGAGACCCAGTACTTC.

The rearrangement uses TRBV29-1 and TRBJ2-5; D ambiguous. Germline lookup yields CDR1 SQVTM and CDR2 ANQGSEA. The length of the CDR3 is 12 residues. Trimming removed 4 bases at V and 0 bases at J, with 6 bases between. DNA of the CDR3: TGCAGCGTTGGAAAGAACCAAGAGACCCAGTACTTC. Protein: CSVGKNQETQYF.

This clonotype was found once. The CDR3: CASSSWDRVKPQHF. DNA for the CDR3: TGTGCCAGCAGTTCGTGGGACCGAGTTAAGCCCCAGCATTTT. The chain uses TRBV12-3 or TRBV12-4 and TRBJ1-5, with a possible D match to TRBD1 (5 bases). The germline V and J ends were trimmed by 4 bases and 8 bases, with 15 bases remaining between them. This CDR3 has 14 amino acids.

This clonotype was picked up many times. The J gene is TRBJ1-2, the V gene TRBV15, with 7 nucleotides matching TRBD1. Trimming at V came to 1 base and at J to 8 bases, leaving 13 bases not matched to a gene. The V gene's germline CDR1 is LNHNV and CDR2 YYDKDF (reference sequence). The CDR3 runs to 16 residues. This CDR3 is CATSRGGSDRVEGYTF. In DNA, the CDR3 is TGTGCCACCAGCAGAGGTGGAAGTGACAGGGTCGAAGGCTACACCTTC.

The chain is built from TRBV7-2 and TRBJ1-1; the D is unclear. Germline loops: CDR1 SGHTA, CDR2 FQGNSA. Trimming removed 5 bases at V and 6 bases at J, with 19 bases between. This CDR3 comprises 15 residues. CDR3 sequence: CASSRDLVVIAEAFF. CDR3 sequence (DNA): TGTGCCAGCAGCCGTGATCTGGTAGTAATTGCTGAAGCTTTCTTT.

This clonotype was observed many times. CDR3 protein: CSARNSGGAEETQYF. In DNA form, the CDR3 reads TGCAGTGCTAGGAATAGCGGGGGGGCGGAAGAGACCCAGTACTTC. This chain links TRBV20-1 with TRBJ2-5; 11 bases line up with TRBD2. Looked up from germline, CDR1 is DFQATT and CDR2 is SNEGSKA (reference sequence). J lost 3 bases, V lost 3 bases, and 6 bases had no gene match. This CDR3 region has 15 residues.

This clonotype showed up many times. V gene TRBV30 combines with J gene TRBJ1-1; D is unresolved. Germline V gene lookup returns CDR1 GTSNPN and CDR2 SVGIG (reference sequence). This CDR3 comprises 13 residues. Trimming removed 4 bases from V and 1 base from J, with 10 bases in between. The CDR3 coding sequence is TGTGCCTGGAATACTGGGCAGAACACTGAAGCTTTCTTT. Translating it yields CAWNTGQNTEAFF.

There are many counts of this clonotype. The CDR3 here is CASSGPSGNQPQHF. CDR3 nucleotide sequence: TGTGCCAGCAGTGGCCCCTCGGGCAATCAGCCCCAGCATTTT. This chain connects TRBV6-2 or TRBV6-3 to TRBJ1-5; D call uncertain. CDR3 length: 14 residues. CDR1 is MNHEY, CDR2 SVGEGT, per germline. Trimming took off 5 bases at V and 2 bases at J, with 10 bases between the two ends.